This entry lists 13 T cell receptor beta chains sequenced from one sample in a study of radiotherapy plus CTLA-4 blockade in lung cancer. TCRdb's table, derived via immunoSEQ multiplex PCR, lists solely in-frame clones and lacks some. Found here are some 73,000 clones, about 84% of them singletons; the top ten hold roughly 0.87%. The sequencing used peripheral blood, collected from a patient treated with radiotherapy plus ipilimumab. These receptors all stem from a human donor with non-small cell lung cancer who had stable disease on radiotherapy plus ipilimumab.

The V call is TRBV5-6, the J call TRBJ2-4; D assignment may be TRBD1 or TRBD2 (5 bases each). The CDR3 is made up of 18 amino acids. The germline V gene encodes CDR1 SGHDT and CDR2 YYEEEE. V was shortened by 5 bases and J by 0 bases, with 21 bases between the two germline ends. For the CDR3, the DNA is TGTGCCAGCAGAATCCGTGGGACCGCAACCCTAGCCAAAAACATTCAGTACTTC. Its protein product is CASRIRGTATLAKNIQYF.

This chain joins TRBV28 and TRBJ1-2; D possibly corresponds to TRBD1 (5 bases). Trimming left V 7 bases short and J 8 bases short, with 14 bases between. CDR3 length: 12 residues. CDR1 MDHEN and CDR2 SYDVKM come from the germline V gene. CDR3 protein: CASTQTVAGYTF. CDR3 nucleotide sequence: TGTGCCAGCACCCAGACAGTGGCCGGCTACACCTTC.

The genes are TRBV19 and TRBJ2-7, with TRBD2 matching 12 bases. V was clipped by 6 bases and J by 2 bases; unmatched bases: 5. CDR3 size: 15 residues. The germline V gene has CDR1 LNHDA and CDR2 SQIVND (reference sequence). The CDR3 bases are TGTGCCAGTAGCCTCACTAGCGGGAGGACCTACGAGCAGTACTTC. The encoded protein is CASSLTSGRTYEQYF.

The chain links TRBV28 to TRBJ1-4; 7 nucleotides align to TRBD1. CDR3 length equals 15 residues. V lost 6 bases, J lost 3 bases, and 7 bases stayed unmatched. Germline-derived CDR1 and CDR2 are MDHEN and SYDVKM. The CDR3 region is CASSNAGGSNEKLFF. CDR3 nucleotide sequence: TGTGCCAGCAGCAACGCAGGGGGATCTAATGAAAAACTGTTTTTT.

The rearrangement uses TRBV28 and TRBJ2-3, with 12 positions matching TRBD2. Unmatched junction bases numbered 2, after V lost 6 bases and J lost 1 base. The CDR3 consists of 15 residues. CDR1 is MDHEN, CDR2 SYDVKM, per germline. Here the CDR3 reads CASSPSGRGTDTQYF. The CDR3 region has the DNA TGTGCCAGCAGCCCTAGCGGGAGGGGCACAGATACGCAGTATTTT.

This clone appeared a single time. The chain recombines TRBV5-1 with TRBJ2-1; 12 bases align to TRBD2. V was pared by 3 bases and J by 4 bases, with 5 bases of the junction left unmatched. The CDR3 consists of 16 residues. Germline V gives CDR1 SGHRS, CDR2 YFSETQ. CDR3: CASSSRLAGDYNEQFF. In DNA form, the CDR3 reads TGCGCCAGCAGCTCGAGACTAGCGGGAGATTACAATGAGCAGTTCTTC. Full variable domain (rest looked up from reference TRBV5-1 and TRBJ2-1): KAGVTQTPRYLIKTRGQQVTLSCSPISGHRSVSWYQQTPGQGLQFLFEYFSETQRNKGNFPGRFSGRQFSNSRSEMNVSTLELGDSALYLCASSSRLAGDYNEQFFGPGTRLTVL.

This chain connects TRBV7-9 to TRBJ2-5; 7 positions agree with TRBD2. This CDR3 region has 14 residues. V lost 3 bases and J lost 3; bases outside the gene matches: 4. Germline V gene sequence: CDR1 SEHNR, CDR2 FQNEAQ (reference sequence). As DNA, the CDR3 is TGTGCCAGCAGCTTGACAGCGGGGAAAGAGACCCAGTACTTC. Translated: CASSLTAGKETQYF.

The chain employs TRBV28 and TRBJ2-7; D is unclear. Deletions cut 5 bases from V and 4 bases from J, with 18 bases between. Per the germline V gene, CDR1 is MDHEN and CDR2 is SYDVKM. The CDR3 extends over 15 amino acids. The CDR3 DNA is TGTGCCAGCAGTCCACTCCCTACCGGCACATACGAGCAGTACTTC. Its translation: CASSPLPTGTYEQYF.

This chain uses TRBV28 with TRBJ2-1; no clear D. Germline V CDR1 and CDR2: MDHEN, SYDVKM. Deletions cut 6 bases from V and 4 bases from J, with 4 bases between. This CDR3 contains 11 residues. Written as DNA, the CDR3 is TGTGCCAGCAGCCGATACAATGAGCAGTTCTTC. Translated: CASSRYNEQFF.

The V and J genes are TRBV5-1 and TRBJ2-6; D is unresolved. In germline, CDR1 is SGHRS, CDR2 YFSETQ. This CDR3 is 17 amino acids long. V lost 0 bases and J lost 0, with 10 bases in between. For the CDR3, the DNA is TGCGCCAGCAGCTTGGGACCGGGCCTCTCTGGGGCCAACGTCCTGACTTTC. This sequence encodes CASSLGPGLSGANVLTF.

The V gene is TRBV7-3, the J gene TRBJ2-7; unclear D gene. The germline V gene encodes CDR1 SGHTA and CDR2 FQGTGA. The V end lost 3 bases, the J end lost 7 bases, and 22 bases lay between the germline ends. CDR3 length equals 16 residues. The DNA for the CDR3 is TGTGCCAGCAGCTTTGGAATCGGGTCGGATCTGGGGGAGCAGTACTTC. Translation: CASSFGIGSDLGEQYF. Based on the CDR3 plus reference TRBV7-3 and TRBJ2-7, the full variable domain is GAGVSQTPSNKVTEKGKYVELRCDPISGHTALYWYRQSLGQGPEFLIYFQGTGAADDSGLPNDRFFAVRPEGSVSTLKIQRTERGDSAVYLCASSFGIGSDLGEQYFGPGTRLTVT.

This clone was seen just once. The CDR3 spells CSASGSNEQFF. CDR3 in DNA: TGCAGTGCTAGCGGTTCAAATGAGCAGTTCTTC. The chain has TRBV20-1 and TRBJ2-1, with D unresolved. Germline V gene sequence: CDR1 DFQATT, CDR2 SNEGSKA (reference sequence). Between the trimmed V and J ends, which lost 3 bases and 7 bases, there was a span of 7 bases. The CDR3 runs to 11 residues.

The V gene is TRBV27, the J gene TRBJ2-2; D not resolved. Germline V gives CDR1 MNHEY, CDR2 SMNVEV (reference sequence). The CDR3 has 14 residues. V dropped 6 bases and J dropped 7 bases, with 15 bases sitting between them. The CDR3 nucleotides read TGTGCCAGCAGGCCTATAAGCGTCGTCGGGGAGCTGTTTTTT. Its translation is CASRPISVVGELFF.